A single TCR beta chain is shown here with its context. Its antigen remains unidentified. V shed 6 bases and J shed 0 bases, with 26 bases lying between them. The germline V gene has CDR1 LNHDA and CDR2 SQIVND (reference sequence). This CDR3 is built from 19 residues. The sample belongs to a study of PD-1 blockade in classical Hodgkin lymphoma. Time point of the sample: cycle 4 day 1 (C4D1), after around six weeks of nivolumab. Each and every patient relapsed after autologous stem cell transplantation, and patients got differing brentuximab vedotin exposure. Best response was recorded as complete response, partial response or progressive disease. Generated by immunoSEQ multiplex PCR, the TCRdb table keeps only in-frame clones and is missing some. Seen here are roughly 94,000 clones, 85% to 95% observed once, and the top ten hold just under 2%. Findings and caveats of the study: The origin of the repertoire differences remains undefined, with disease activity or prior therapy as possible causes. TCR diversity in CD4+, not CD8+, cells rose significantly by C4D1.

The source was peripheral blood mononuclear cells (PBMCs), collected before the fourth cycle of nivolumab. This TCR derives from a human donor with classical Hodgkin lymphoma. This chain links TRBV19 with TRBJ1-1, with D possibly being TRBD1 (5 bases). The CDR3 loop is CASRLSSLAPREMNTEAFF. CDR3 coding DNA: TGTGCCAGTAGATTATCATCCCTAGCCCCCAGGGAGATGAACACTGAAGCTTTCTTT.